This T cell receptor (beta chain) comes out of a study of blood T cell repertoires in COVID-19. This CDR3 spans 14 amino acids. The V gene lost 4 bases and the J gene lost 2 bases, with 9 bases spanning the gap. Per the germline V gene, CDR1 is PRHDT and CDR2 is FYEKMQ (reference sequence). Method: immunoSEQ multiplex PCR; TCRdb's copy keeps in-frame clones and lacks some. Found here are a few hundred thousand clones, around 89% of them singletons; the top ten hold under 0.95%. The clonotype was recovered from a man aged 30 to 45 with acute or convalescent COVID-19. The genes are TRBV13 and TRBJ1-3; D unclear. What was sequenced was peripheral blood. The CDR3 region has the DNA TGTGCCAGCAGCTCACAAACGACTGGAAACACCATATATTTT. Its protein product is CASSSQTTGNTIYF. Combining the CDR3 with reference TRBV13 and TRBJ1-3 gives the whole variable domain AAGVIQSPRHLIKEKRETATLKCYPIPRHDTVYWYQQGPGQDPQFLISFYEKMQSDKGSIPDRFSAQQFSDYHSELNMSSLELGDSALYFCASSSQTTGNTIYFGEGSWLTVV.